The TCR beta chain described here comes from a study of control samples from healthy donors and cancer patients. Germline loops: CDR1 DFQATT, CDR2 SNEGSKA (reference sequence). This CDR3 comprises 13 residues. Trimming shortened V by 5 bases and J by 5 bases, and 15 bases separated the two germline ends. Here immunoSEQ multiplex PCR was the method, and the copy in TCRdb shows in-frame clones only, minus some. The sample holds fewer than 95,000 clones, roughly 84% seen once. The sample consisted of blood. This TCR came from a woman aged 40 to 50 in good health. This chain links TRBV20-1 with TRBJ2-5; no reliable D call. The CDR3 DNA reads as TGCAGTGCTCGTGCTGAGGAGTGGGAGACCCAGTACTTC. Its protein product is CSARAEEWETQYF.